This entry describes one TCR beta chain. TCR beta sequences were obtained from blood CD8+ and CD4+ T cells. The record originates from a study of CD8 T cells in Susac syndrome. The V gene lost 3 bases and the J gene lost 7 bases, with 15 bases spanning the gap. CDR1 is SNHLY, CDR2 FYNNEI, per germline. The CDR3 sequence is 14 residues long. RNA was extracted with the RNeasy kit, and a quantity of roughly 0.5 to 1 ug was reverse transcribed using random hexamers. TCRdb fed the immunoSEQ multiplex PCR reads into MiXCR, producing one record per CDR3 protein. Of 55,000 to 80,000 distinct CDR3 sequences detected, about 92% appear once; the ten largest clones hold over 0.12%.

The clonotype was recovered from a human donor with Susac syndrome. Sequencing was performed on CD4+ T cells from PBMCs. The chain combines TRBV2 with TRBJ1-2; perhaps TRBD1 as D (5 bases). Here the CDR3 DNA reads TGTGCCAGCAGTGACCGACAGATATCTTCTGGCTACACCTTC. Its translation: CASSDRQISSGYTF. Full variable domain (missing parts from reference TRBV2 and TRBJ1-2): EPEVTQTPSHQVTQMGQEVILRCVPISNHLYFYWYRQILGQKVEFLVSFYNNEISEKSEIFDDQFSVERPDGSNFTLKIRSTKLEDSAMYFCASSDRQISSGYTFGSGTRLTVV.